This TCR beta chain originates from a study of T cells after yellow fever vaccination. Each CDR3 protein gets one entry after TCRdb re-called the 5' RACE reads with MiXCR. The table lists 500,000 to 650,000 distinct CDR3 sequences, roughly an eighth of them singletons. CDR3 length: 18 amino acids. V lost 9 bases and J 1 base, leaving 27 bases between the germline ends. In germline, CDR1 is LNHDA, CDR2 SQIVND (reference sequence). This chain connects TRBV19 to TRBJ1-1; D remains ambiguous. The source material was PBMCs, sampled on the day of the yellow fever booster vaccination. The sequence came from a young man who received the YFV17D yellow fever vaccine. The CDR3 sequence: CASRPLIFKGEGNTEAFF. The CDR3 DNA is TGTGCCAGCCGACCACTAATCTTTAAAGGTGAAGGGAACACTGAAGCTTTCTTT.